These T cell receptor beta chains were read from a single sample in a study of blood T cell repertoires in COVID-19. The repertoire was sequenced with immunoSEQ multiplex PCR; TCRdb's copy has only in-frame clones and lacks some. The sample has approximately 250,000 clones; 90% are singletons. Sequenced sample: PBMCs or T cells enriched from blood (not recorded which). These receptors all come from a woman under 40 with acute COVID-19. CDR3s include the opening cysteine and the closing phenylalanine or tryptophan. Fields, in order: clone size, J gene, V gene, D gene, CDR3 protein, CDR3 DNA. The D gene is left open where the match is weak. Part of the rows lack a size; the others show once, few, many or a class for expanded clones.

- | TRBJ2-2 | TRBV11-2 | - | CASSFRALNTGELFF | TGTGCCAGCAGCTTCAGGGCCTTGAACACCGGGGAGCTGTTTTTT
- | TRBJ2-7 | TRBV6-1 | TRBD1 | CASSERGDSPYEQYF | TGTGCCAGCAGTGAACGAGGGGACAGTCCCTACGAGCAGTACTTC
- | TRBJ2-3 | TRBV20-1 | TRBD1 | CSASEGGAKTSTDTQYF | TGCAGTGCTAGTGAAGGGGGCGCGAAGACTAGCACAGATACGCAGTATTTT
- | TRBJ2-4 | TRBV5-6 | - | CASSLWQASDIQYF | TGTGCCAGCAGCTTGTGGCAGGCGTCGGACATTCAGTACTTC
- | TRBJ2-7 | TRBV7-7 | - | CASSSGTSEQYF | TGTGCCAGCAGCTCGGGGACATCCGAGCAGTACTTC
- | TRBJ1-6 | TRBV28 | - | CASSADTSYNSPLHF | TGTGCCAGCAGTGCCGACACCTCCTATAATTCACCCCTCCACTTT
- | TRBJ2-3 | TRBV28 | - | CASSSPQGGDTQYF | TGTGCCAGCAGTTCACCACAGGGCGGAGATACGCAGTATTTT
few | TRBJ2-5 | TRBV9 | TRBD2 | CASSVGAGGPQETQYF | TGTGCCAGCAGCGTAGGGGCGGGAGGGCCTCAAGAGACCCAGTACTTC
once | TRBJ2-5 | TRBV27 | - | CASSFEPQETQYF | TGTGCCAGCAGTTTTGAGCCCCAAGAGACCCAGTACTTC
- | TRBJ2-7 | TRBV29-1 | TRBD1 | CSGGLTGDEQYF | TGCAGCGGGGGACTGACAGGGGACGAGCAGTACTTC
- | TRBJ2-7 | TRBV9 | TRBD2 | CASSSSVVASGSYEQYF | TGTGCCAGCAGCAGTTCCGTTGTGGCTAGCGGGAGTTACGAGCAGTACTTC
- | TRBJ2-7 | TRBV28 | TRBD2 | CASSLLNLAGATSSYEQYF | TGTGCCAGCAGTTTACTCAATCTAGCGGGAGCCACAAGCTCCTACGAGCAGTACTTC
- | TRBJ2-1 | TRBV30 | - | CAWHQHRNNEQFF | TGTGCCTGGCATCAACATCGAAACAATGAGCAGTTCTTC
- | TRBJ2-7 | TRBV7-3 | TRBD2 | CASSRAGGPSYEQYF | TGTGCCAGCAGCCGGGCGGGGGGTCCCTCCTACGAGCAGTACTTC
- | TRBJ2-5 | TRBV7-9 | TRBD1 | CASSVPSGTGETQYF | TGTGCCAGCAGCGTCCCCTCCGGGACAGGAGAGACCCAGTACTTC
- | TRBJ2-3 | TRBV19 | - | CASSAWGDSNTDTQYF | TGTGCCAGTAGCGCCTGGGGGGACAGCAACACAGATACGCAGTATTTT
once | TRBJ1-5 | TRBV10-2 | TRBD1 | CASSDPGTGNQPQHF | TGCGCCAGCAGTGACCCCGGGACAGGGAATCAGCCCCAGCATTTT
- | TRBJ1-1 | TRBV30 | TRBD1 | CAWDRDENEAFF | TGTGCCTGGGACAGGGACGAAAATGAAGCTTTCTTT
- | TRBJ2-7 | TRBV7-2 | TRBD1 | CASSWGTGGYEQYF | TGTGCCAGCAGCTGGGGGACAGGGGGCTACGAGCAGTACTTC
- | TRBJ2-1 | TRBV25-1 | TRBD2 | CASNMGGLASVGQFF | TGTGCCAGCAACATGGGGGGACTAGCGAGTGTCGGGCAGTTCTTC
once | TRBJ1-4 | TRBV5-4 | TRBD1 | CASSLTGAGKLFF | TGTGCCAGCAGCTTAACAGGGGCCGGAAAACTGTTTTTT
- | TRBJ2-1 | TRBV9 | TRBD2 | CASSVGPPGLAGGEQFF | TGTGCCAGCAGCGTAGGACCCCCTGGACTAGCGGGAGGTGAGCAGTTCTTC
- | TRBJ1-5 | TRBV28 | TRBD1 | CASSPFPTGQGFNQPQHF | TGTGCCAGCAGTCCGTTCCCTACGGGACAGGGTTTCAATCAGCCCCAGCATTTT